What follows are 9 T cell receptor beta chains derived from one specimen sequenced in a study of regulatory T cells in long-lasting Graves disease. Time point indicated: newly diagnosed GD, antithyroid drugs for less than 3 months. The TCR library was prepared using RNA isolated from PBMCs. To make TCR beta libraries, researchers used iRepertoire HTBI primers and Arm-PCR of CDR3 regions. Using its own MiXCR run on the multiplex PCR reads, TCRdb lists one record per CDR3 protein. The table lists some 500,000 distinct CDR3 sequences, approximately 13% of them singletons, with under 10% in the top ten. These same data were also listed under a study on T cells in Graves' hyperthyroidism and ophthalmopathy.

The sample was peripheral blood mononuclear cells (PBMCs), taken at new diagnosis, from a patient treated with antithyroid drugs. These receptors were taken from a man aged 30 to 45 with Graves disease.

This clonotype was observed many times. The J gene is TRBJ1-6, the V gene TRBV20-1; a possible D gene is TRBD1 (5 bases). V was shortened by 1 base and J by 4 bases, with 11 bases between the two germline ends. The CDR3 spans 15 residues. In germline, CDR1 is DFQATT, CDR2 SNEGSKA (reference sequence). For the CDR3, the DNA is TGCAGTGCTAGAGTGGGGCCCCTTTATAATTCACCCCTCCACTTT. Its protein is CSARVGPLYNSPLHF.

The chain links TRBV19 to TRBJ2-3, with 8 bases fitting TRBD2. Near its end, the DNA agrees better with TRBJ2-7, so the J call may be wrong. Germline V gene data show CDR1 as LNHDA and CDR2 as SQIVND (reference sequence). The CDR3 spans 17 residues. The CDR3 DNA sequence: TGTGCCAGTAGTACACCGAATCGGAGCGGGAGAGGATCCGAGCAGTACTTC. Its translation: CASSTPNRSGRGSEQYF.

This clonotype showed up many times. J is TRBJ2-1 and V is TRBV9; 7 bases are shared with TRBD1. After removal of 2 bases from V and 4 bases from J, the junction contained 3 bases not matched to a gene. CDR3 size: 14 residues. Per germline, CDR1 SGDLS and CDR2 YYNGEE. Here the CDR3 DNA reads TGTGCCAGCAGCGTCCTGACAGGGTACAATGAGCAGTTCTTC. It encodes CASSVLTGYNEQFF.

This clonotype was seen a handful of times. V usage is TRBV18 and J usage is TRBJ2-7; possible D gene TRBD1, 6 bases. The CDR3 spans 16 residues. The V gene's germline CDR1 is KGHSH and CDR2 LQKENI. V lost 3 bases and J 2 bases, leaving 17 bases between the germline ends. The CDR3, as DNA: TGTGCCAGCTCACCGCTGACCGGGACATTTCCCTACGAGCAGTACTTC. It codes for CASSPLTGTFPYEQYF.

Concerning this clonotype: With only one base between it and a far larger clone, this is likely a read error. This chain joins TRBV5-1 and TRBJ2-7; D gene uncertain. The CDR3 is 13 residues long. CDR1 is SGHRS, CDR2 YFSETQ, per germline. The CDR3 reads CASSFAPAYEQYF. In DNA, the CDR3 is TGTGCCAGCAGCTTTGCACCTGCCTACGAGCAGTACTTC.

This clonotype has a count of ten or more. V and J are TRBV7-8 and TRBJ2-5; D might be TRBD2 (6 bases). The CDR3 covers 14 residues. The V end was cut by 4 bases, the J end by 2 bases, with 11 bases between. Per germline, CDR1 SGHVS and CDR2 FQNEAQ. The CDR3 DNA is TGTGCCAGCAGCTCAACTAGCTATCAAGAGACCCAGTACTTC. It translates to CASSSTSYQETQYF. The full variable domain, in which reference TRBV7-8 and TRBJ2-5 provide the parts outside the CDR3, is GAGVSQSPRYKVAKRGQDVALRCDPISGHVSLFWYQQALGQGPEFLTYFQNEAQLDKSGLPSDRFFAERPEGSVSTLKIQRTQQEDSAVYLCASSSTSYQETQYFGPGTRLLVL.

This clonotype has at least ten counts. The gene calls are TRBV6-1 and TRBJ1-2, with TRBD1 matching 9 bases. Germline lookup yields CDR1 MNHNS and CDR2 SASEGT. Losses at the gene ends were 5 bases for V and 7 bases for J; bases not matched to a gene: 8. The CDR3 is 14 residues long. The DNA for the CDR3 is TGTGCCAGCAGTCCTTCCGGGACAGGGCTTGGCTACACCTTC. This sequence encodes CASSPSGTGLGYTF.

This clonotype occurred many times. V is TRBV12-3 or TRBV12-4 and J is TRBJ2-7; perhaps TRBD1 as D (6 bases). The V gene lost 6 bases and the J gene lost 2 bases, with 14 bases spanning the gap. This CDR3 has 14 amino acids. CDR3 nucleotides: TGTGCCAGCAGCCTAACTTCAGGGGCCTACGAGCAGTACTTC. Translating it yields CASSLTSGAYEQYF.

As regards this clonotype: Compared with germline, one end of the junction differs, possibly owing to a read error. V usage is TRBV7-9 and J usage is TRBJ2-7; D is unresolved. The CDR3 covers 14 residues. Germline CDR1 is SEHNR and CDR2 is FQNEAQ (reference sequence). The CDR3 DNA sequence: TGCGCCAGCAGCCCCGGGTTCGGATCCTCCGAGCAGTACTTC. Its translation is CASSPGFGSSEQYF. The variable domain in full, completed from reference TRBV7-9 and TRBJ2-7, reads DTGVSQNPRHKITKRGQNVTFRCDPISEHNRLYWYRQTLGQGPEFLTYFQNEAQLEKSRLLSDRFSAERPKGSFSTLEIQRTEQGDSAMYLCASSPGFGSSEQYFGPGTRLTVT.